The 30 T cell receptor beta chains below come from one sample, sequenced in a study of neurological immune-mediated disorders. TCRdb reanalysed the 5' RACE reads using MiXCR and keeps one entry per CDR3 protein. The sample contains 60,000 or so distinct CDR3 sequences, 3% to 4% of which appear only once. The specimen was PBMCs. The source of these receptors is a woman aged 55-69 years with multiple sclerosis.

Points on this clonotype: Likely a read error: the CDR3 ends without its conserved phenylalanine or tryptophan. The genes are TRBV29-1 and TRBJ2-5; D might be TRBD1 (5 bases). V was shortened by 5 bases and J by 3 bases, with 19 bases between the two germline ends. There are 15 residues in the CDR3. Germline CDR1 and CDR2: SQVTM and ANQGSEA. CDR3 residues: CSVKTLREPEETQYN. CDR3 bases: TGCAGCGTTAAGACCCTCAGGGAACCAGAAGAGACCCAGTACAAC.

This clonotype has a count of ten or more. This chain uses TRBV7-9 with TRBJ2-1; TRBD2 might be the D (5 bases). Germline V gene lookup returns CDR1 SEHNR and CDR2 FQNEAQ (reference sequence). The CDR3 is 16 residues long. The V end was cut by 2 bases, the J end by 5 bases, with 16 bases between. Here the CDR3 reads CASSLRVGETNNEQFF. The CDR3 coding sequence is TGTGCCAGCAGCTTAAGGGTGGGAGAGACGAACAATGAGCAGTTCTTC.

With regard to this clonotype: A much larger clone differs by one base, so this may be a read error. The J gene is TRBJ2-7, the V gene TRBV5-6; 7 bases fit TRBD2. The junction had 9 bases not matched to a gene; V was cut back by 3 bases and J by 3 bases. Germline V gives CDR1 SGHDT, CDR2 YYEEEE. CDR3 length: 15 amino acids. In nucleotides, the CDR3 is TGTGCCAGCAGCTCGCCGACTAGCCCGCACTACGAGCAGTACTTC. Its protein product is CASSSPTSPHYEQYF. Based on the CDR3 plus reference TRBV5-6 and TRBJ2-7, the full variable domain is DAGVTQSPTHLIKTRGQQVTLRCSPKSGHDTVSWYQQALGQGPQFIFQYYEEEERQRGNFPDRFSGHQFPNYSSELNVNALLLGDSALYLCASSSPTSPHYEQYFGPGTRLTVT.

At least ten counts were recorded for this clonotype. The chain recombines TRBV20-1 with TRBJ2-3; D remains unclear. V lost 5 bases to trimming and J lost 7 bases, with 13 bases between them. Germline V lookup: CDR1 DFQATT, CDR2 SNEGSKA (reference sequence). The CDR3 is 12 amino acids. The CDR3 DNA reads TGCAGTGCTCTTAATCCGCCGAATACGCAGTATTTT. As protein: CSALNPPNTQYF.

This clonotype was picked up many times. This chain joins TRBV4-2 and TRBJ2-1; D not resolved. This CDR3 has 13 amino acids. The germline gives CDR1 LGHNA, CDR2 YNFKEQ. V was clipped by 3 bases and J by 9 bases, with 12 bases between them. CDR3 DNA: TGTGCCAGCAGCCAGGAACGAGTTGGTGAGCAGTTCTTC. Translated, it gives CASSQERVGEQFF.

In this sample, this clonotype turned up many times. J is TRBJ2-7 and V is TRBV20-1, with TRBD2 identical over 7 bases. The CDR3 runs to 14 residues. The germline V gene has CDR1 DFQATT and CDR2 SNEGSKA (reference sequence). V trimming: 4 bases; J trimming: 3 bases; junction bases outside the gene matches: 9. CDR3 in amino acids: CSANWGGEDYEQYF. In nucleotides, the CDR3 is TGCAGTGCTAACTGGGGGGGAGAAGACTACGAGCAGTACTTC.

This clonotype has a count of ten or more. The genes are TRBV6-6 and TRBJ1-5; D is uncertain. Germline lookup yields CDR1 MNHNY and CDR2 SVGAGI (reference sequence). The V gene lost 7 bases and the J gene lost 2 bases, with 6 bases spanning the gap. This CDR3 has 12 residues. This CDR3 reads CASKSGNQPQHF. The CDR3, as DNA: TGTGCCAGCAAATCAGGCAATCAGCCCCAGCATTTT.

This clonotype occurred many times. V gene TRBV5-1 combines with J gene TRBJ1-6; TRBD1 agrees at 7 bases. The germline V gene has CDR1 SGHRS and CDR2 YFSETQ. The CDR3 extends over 17 amino acids. The trim removed 0 bases at V and 4 bases at J, leaving 7 bases unmatched. The CDR3 region has the DNA TGCGCCAGCAGCTTGGCACGTCAGGGGGGATATAATTCACCCCTCCACTTT. Its protein product is CASSLARQGGYNSPLHF.

This clonotype occurred many times. It is likely a read error, because the conserved phenylalanine at the end of the CDR3 is missing. The DNA is left out, because the CDR3 cannot be placed on it with certainty; the CDR3 is given as TCRdb lists it. This sequence joins TRBV7-9 and TRBJ1-2; TRBD1 is the table's D call and was not checked against the DNA. The CDR3 spans 18 amino acids, including both terminal residues. Germline values: CDR1 SEHNR, CDR2 FQNEAQ (reference sequence). CDR3 protein: CASSNRGPGYGHTFGLDL.

This clonotype was observed many times. The chain combines TRBV20-1 with TRBJ1-1, with D uncertain. Germline V gene sequence: CDR1 DFQATT, CDR2 SNEGSKA (reference sequence). There are 14 residues in the CDR3. V lost 0 bases and J 1 base, leaving 9 bases between the germline ends. The CDR3 spells CSARDRVKNTEAFF. The CDR3, as DNA: TGCAGTGCTAGAGATCGGGTTAAGAACACTGAAGCTTTCTTT.

This clonotype was observed a few times. A much larger clonotype is one base distant, so this may be a read error. The chain is built from TRBV5-1 and TRBJ1-6; no clear D. This CDR3 has 13 residues. CDR1 and CDR2 from the germline V gene are SGHRS and YFSETQ. CDR3 residues: CASRTEYNSPLNF. CDR3 nucleotide sequence: TGCGCCAGCCGGACTGAGTATAATTCACCCCTCAACTTT.

This clonotype was detected once. The gene calls are TRBV9 and TRBJ2-3, with 7 bases aligning to TRBD2. Unmatched junction bases numbered 6, after V lost 1 base and J lost 4 bases. The germline V gene has CDR1 SGDLS and CDR2 YYNGEE. The length of the CDR3 is 15 residues. The CDR3 DNA follows: TGTGCCAGCAGCGTACAGACGGGAGGCGCAGATACGCAGTATTTT. As protein: CASSVQTGGADTQYF.

This clonotype was recorded many times. The chain is built from TRBV28 and TRBJ2-1; no definite D call. This CDR3 has 13 residues. With 2 bases removed from V and 4 bases from J, the gap between germline ends came to 6 bases. CDR1 and CDR2 from the germline V gene are MDHEN and SYDVKM. The CDR3 sequence is CASSLDSYNEQFF. The CDR3 coding sequence is TGTGCCAGCAGTTTAGACTCATACAATGAGCAGTTCTTC.

At least ten counts were recorded for this clonotype. The V gene is TRBV5-5, the J gene TRBJ1-6, with D maybe TRBD1 (5 bases). This CDR3 contains 13 residues. Germline CDR1 SGHKS, CDR2 YYEKEE (reference sequence). Trimming cost V 4 bases and J 13 bases, with 15 bases left between them. The DNA of the CDR3 is TGTGCCAGCAGCCCACGACGGGGGATTCCCCTCCACTTT. It codes for CASSPRRGIPLHF. The whole variable domain, remainder taken from reference TRBV5-5 and TRBJ1-6, is DAGVTQSPTHLIKTRGQQVTLRCSPISGHKSVSWYQQVLGQGPQFIFQYYEKEERGRGNFPDRFSARQFPNYSSELNVNALLLGDSALYLCASSPRRGIPLHFGNGTRLTVT.

This clonotype was recorded at least ten times. The chain employs TRBV3-1 and TRBJ2-6; no definite D call. From germline, CDR1 is LGHDT and CDR2 YNNKEL (reference sequence). Trimming removed 0 bases at V and 0 bases at J, with 12 bases between. The CDR3 length is 18 residues. CDR3 region: CASSQDGLKSSGANVLTF. The DNA for the CDR3 is TGTGCCAGCAGCCAAGATGGTCTAAAGAGCTCTGGGGCCAACGTCCTGACTTTC.

This clonotype was observed many times. This rearrangement joins TRBV15 to TRBJ2-7, with 9 bases fitting TRBD1. V shed 2 bases, J shed 6 bases, and the junction held 8 bases outside the gene matches. The CDR3 runs 15 residues. Germline V gene lookup returns CDR1 LNHNV and CDR2 YYDKDF (reference sequence). CDR3 nucleotides: TGTGCCACCAGCAGAACCGGGACAGGGCGCAGCGAGCAGTACTTC. As protein: CATSRTGTGRSEQYF.

This clonotype was observed at least ten times. The chain uses TRBV28 and TRBJ1-2, with 8 bases that match TRBD1. This CDR3 contains 14 residues. Germline V gene sequence: CDR1 MDHEN, CDR2 SYDVKM. V lost 7 bases to trimming and J lost 6 bases; unmatched junction nucleotides: 10. CDR3 protein: CASKIVQGADGYTF. The CDR3 DNA reads TGTGCCAGCAAGATCGTCCAGGGGGCGGATGGCTACACCTTC.

This clonotype was detected a few times. The V call is TRBV6-1, the J call TRBJ2-7; 10 bases align to TRBD2. The trim removed 7 bases at V and 1 base at J, leaving 4 bases unmatched. Germline V gene lookup returns CDR1 MNHNS and CDR2 SASEGT. The CDR3 totals 14 residues. The CDR3 here is CASTPAGGSYEQYF. DNA of the CDR3: TGTGCCAGCACCCCAGCGGGAGGGTCCTACGAGCAGTACTTC.

This clonotype was found many times. The chain recombines TRBV20-1 with TRBJ2-6; D remains ambiguous. The CDR3 is 12 amino acids. CDR1 is DFQATT, CDR2 SNEGSKA, per germline (reference sequence). Written as DNA, the CDR3 is TGCAGCTCCCCGTCTGGGGCCAACGTCCTGACTTTC. Protein product: CSSPSGANVLTF.

CDR3 amino acids: CASSSTDSKEQYF. The CDR3 region has the DNA TGCGCCAGCAGCTCGACCGACAGCAAGGAGCAGTACTTC. This sequence joins TRBV5-1 and TRBJ2-7; D perhaps matches TRBD1 (5 bases). CDR3 length: 13 amino acids. V lost 3 bases and J 7 bases, leaving 14 bases between the germline ends. CDR1 is SGHRS, CDR2 YFSETQ, per germline.

This clonotype was seen many times. This chain links TRBV5-6 with TRBJ1-6; D is uncertain. The CDR3 is made up of 14 amino acids. Germline V gene data show CDR1 as SGHDT and CDR2 as YYEEEE. Trimming removed 6 bases from V and 8 bases from J, with 15 bases in between. In nucleotides, the CDR3 is TGTGCCAGCACCTCAGTATCTAAGGATTCACCCCTCCACTTT. It yields the protein CASTSVSKDSPLHF.

Only a few counts were recorded for this clonotype. This chain uses TRBV7-2 with TRBJ2-3; 7 nucleotides align to TRBD1. This CDR3 is built from 15 residues. V lost 2 bases and J lost 2; bases outside the gene matches: 4. The V gene's germline CDR1 is SGHTA and CDR2 FQGNSA. The CDR3 sequence is CASSLQTGSTDTQYF. The CDR3 nucleotides read TGTGCCAGCAGCTTACAGACAGGGTCCACAGATACGCAGTATTTT.

This clonotype was counted ten times or more. The J gene is TRBJ2-1, the V gene TRBV20-1; maybe TRBD2 (6 bases). CDR3 size: 14 residues. V lost 6 bases and J 4 bases, leaving 16 bases between the germline ends. Germline CDR1 and CDR2: DFQATT and SNEGSKA (reference sequence). In nucleotides, the CDR3 is TGCAGTGCCATCCGGGAGAAGTTTTACAATGAGCAGTTCTTC. This codes for CSAIREKFYNEQFF.

In its sample, this clonotype was seen many times. The V call is TRBV20-1, the J call TRBJ2-5; either TRBD1 or TRBD2 may supply D (5 bases each). Germline assignment: CDR1 DFQATT and CDR2 SNEGSKA (reference sequence). This CDR3 is built from 15 residues. Trimming pared 0 bases from V and 7 bases from J, leaving 18 bases between. As DNA, the CDR3 is TGCAGTGCTAGAGATCCAAGTGGGGGTTGGGGGACCCAGTACTTC. It specifies CSARDPSGGWGTQYF.

V and J are TRBV3-1 and TRBJ2-2; 12 bases fit TRBD1. This CDR3 is 17 amino acids long. Losses at the gene ends were 4 bases for V and 7 bases for J; bases not matched to a gene: 10. Germline V lookup: CDR1 LGHDT, CDR2 YNNKEL (reference sequence). The chain's CDR3 is CASSPSPGQGAIGELFF. As DNA, the CDR3 is TGTGCCAGCAGCCCCTCACCGGGACAGGGGGCGATCGGGGAGCTGTTTTTT.

This clonotype appeared many times. The chain employs TRBV5-6 and TRBJ1-2; D is uncertain. The CDR3 contains 14 residues. CDR1 SGHDT and CDR2 YYEEEE come from the germline V gene. V was pared by 2 bases and J by 1 base, with 9 bases between. CDR3 nucleotides: TGTGCCAGCAGCTTTGGCCGCTTTAACTATGGCTACACCTTC. It is translated as CASSFGRFNYGYTF. The variable domain in full, with the rest retrieved from reference TRBV5-6 and TRBJ1-2, is DAGVTQSPTHLIKTRGQQVTLRCSPKSGHDTVSWYQQALGQGPQFIFQYYEEEERQRGNFPDRFSGHQFPNYSSELNVNALLLGDSALYLCASSFGRFNYGYTFGSGTRLTVV.

The chain couples TRBV12-3 or TRBV12-4 to TRBJ1-1; 8 bases map to TRBD1. This CDR3 has 13 amino acids. The V and J ends lost 7 bases and 8 bases, in that order; junction bases with no gene match: 9. CDR3 nucleotide sequence: TGTGCCAGCACGGAAGGACAGGGAACGGAAGCTTTCTTT. It codes for CASTEGQGTEAFF.

This clonotype has only a few counts. The chain links TRBV5-1 to TRBJ2-7, with D perhaps being TRBD1 or TRBD2 (5 bases each). Germline lookup yields CDR1 SGHRS and CDR2 YFSETQ. The CDR3 covers 15 residues. V was trimmed by 4 bases and J by 6 bases, leaving 20 bases between them. The CDR3 spells CASSEGTAITSEQYF. For the CDR3, the DNA is TGCGCCAGCAGCGAAGGGACCGCCATTACGAGCGAGCAGTACTTC.

This clonotype was detected many times. The chain carries TRBV7-2 and TRBJ2-7; D not resolved. The CDR3 has 13 residues. Deletions cut 2 bases from V and 2 bases from J, with 7 bases between. The V gene's germline CDR1 is SGHTA and CDR2 FQGNSA. The CDR3 protein is CASSLRVAYEQYF. The CDR3 region has the DNA TGTGCCAGCAGCTTAAGGGTTGCCTACGAGCAGTACTTC.

Ten or more counts support this clonotype. The rearrangement joins TRBV5-6 to TRBJ2-7; TRBD1 matches 8 bases. CDR1 and CDR2 from the germline V gene are SGHDT and YYEEEE. The junction had 12 bases not matched to a gene; V was cut back by 7 bases and J by 6 bases. This CDR3 is 14 amino acids long. CDR3 in amino acids: CASFTRRGRFEQYF. The CDR3 DNA reads TGTGCCAGCTTCACGCGCAGGGGGCGTTTCGAGCAGTACTTC.